These 3 T cell receptor beta chains originate from one sample sequenced in a study of PD-1 blockade in classical Hodgkin lymphoma. All patients relapsed after autologous stem cell transplantation, and brentuximab vedotin exposure varied. Purification of CD4+ T cells from thawed PBMCs was achieved by magnetic negative selection. Assay used: immunoSEQ multiplex PCR; TCRdb lists only in-frame clones, some missing. The data contain approximately 25,000 clones, roughly 84% of them singletons. The material was CD4+ T cells from blood, obtained at baseline. The receptors originated from a human donor with classical Hodgkin lymphoma.

This rearrangement joins TRBV5-5 to TRBJ1-2; 10 bases are shared with TRBD1. This CDR3 spans 14 amino acids. Germline V gene data show CDR1 as SGHKS and CDR2 as YYEKEE (reference sequence). J was trimmed by 5 bases and V by 5 bases; bases with no gene match: 6. The CDR3 coding sequence is TGTGCCAGCAGTGAGTCGGGACAGGGGTATGGCTACACCTTC. As protein: CASSESGQGYGYTF.

The rearrangement links TRBV19 to TRBJ2-7; 7 bases map to TRBD1. This CDR3 has 16 residues. In germline, CDR1 is LNHDA, CDR2 SQIVND (reference sequence). The junction had 9 bases not matched to a gene; V was cut back by 2 bases and J by 2 bases. CDR3: CASSIRPGQSAYEQYF. The CDR3 region has the DNA TGTGCCAGTAGTATAAGACCGGGACAGTCCGCCTACGAGCAGTACTTC.

This clone appeared a few times. This chain connects TRBV7-3 to TRBJ1-6; D unresolved. The CDR3 spans 12 residues. The V gene lost 5 bases and the J gene lost 9 bases, with 8 bases spanning the gap. The germline V gene has CDR1 SGHTA and CDR2 FQGTGA. The CDR3 coding sequence is TGTGCCAGCAGCGGACGGGGTTCACCCCTCCACTTT. Protein product: CASSGRGSPLHF.